These 7 T cell receptor beta chains originate from one sample sequenced in a study of T cell responses to AZD1222 COVID-19 vaccine. Method: immunoSEQ multiplex PCR; TCRdb's copy keeps in-frame clones and lacks some. The table includes fewer than 200,000 clones, around 90% detected once. This material consisted of peripheral blood, taken on day 0 of AZD1222 vaccination. The receptors shown here come from an adult in good health.

This clone was seen a handful of times. The V and J genes are TRBV2 and TRBJ1-5, with D hard to call. Per germline, CDR1 SNHLY and CDR2 FYNNEI. This CDR3 comprises 14 residues. V was pared by 6 bases and J by 0 bases, with 9 bases between. DNA for the CDR3: TGTGCCAGCAGCCCGGACTATAGCAATCAGCCCCAGCATTTT. Translated: CASSPDYSNQPQHF.

The CDR3 protein is CASAREGAGEQFF. The DNA of the CDR3 is TGTGCCAGCGCAAGGGAGGGGGCCGGTGAGCAGTTCTTC. The genes are TRBV12-3 or TRBV12-4 and TRBJ2-1; tentatively, D is TRBD1 or TRBD2 (7 bases each). V was shortened by 8 bases and J by 9 bases, with 17 bases between the two germline ends. CDR3 length equals 13 residues.

The chain joins TRBV18 to TRBJ1-2; 9 bases map to TRBD1. CDR1 KGHSH and CDR2 LQKENI come from the germline V gene. The CDR3 is 15 residues long. V shed 9 bases, J shed 4 bases, and the junction held 12 bases outside the gene matches. The CDR3: CASTYGQGKGYGYTF. The CDR3 DNA reads TGTGCCAGTACATACGGACAGGGGAAGGGCTATGGCTACACCTTC.

The V and J genes are TRBV11-2 and TRBJ2-3, with 8 positions matching TRBD2. The CDR3 length is 15 residues. V shed 1 base and J 5 bases; nucleotides not matched to a gene: 5. Germline V gene lookup returns CDR1 SGHAT and CDR2 FQNNGV. CDR3 in amino acids: CASSLGAGGVDTQYF. CDR3 DNA: TGTGCCAGCAGCTTAGGGGCGGGGGGTGTAGATACGCAGTATTTT.

The rearrangement joins TRBV2 to TRBJ2-3, with D possibly matching TRBD1 (6 bases). The CDR3 length is 13 residues. Per germline, CDR1 SNHLY and CDR2 FYNNEI. V lost 7 bases and J lost 1, with 9 bases in between. The CDR3 coding sequence is TGTGCCAGCACGGGACAAGGCACAGATACGCAGTATTTT. This codes for CASTGQGTDTQYF.

V is TRBV7-2 and J is TRBJ2-2, with D unclear. This CDR3 has 12 residues. V was cut by 5 bases and J by 4 bases, with 5 bases left in between. CDR1 and CDR2 (germline): SGHTA, FQGNSA. CDR3 loop: CASSRATGELFF. The CDR3 DNA reads as TGTGCCAGCAGCCGCGCCACCGGGGAGCTGTTTTTT.

This sequence joins TRBV13 and TRBJ1-2, with D possibly matching TRBD1 (5 bases). The CDR3 contains 13 residues. The germline V and J ends were trimmed by 0 bases and 5 bases, with 7 bases remaining between them. Germline V lookup: CDR1 PRHDT, CDR2 FYEKMQ (reference sequence). As DNA, the CDR3 is TGTGCCAGCAGCTTAGGGACAGAATATGGCTACACCTTC. Its translation: CASSLGTEYGYTF. The full variable domain, in which reference TRBV13 and TRBJ1-2 provide the parts outside the CDR3, is AAGVIQSPRHLIKEKRETATLKCYPIPRHDTVYWYQQGPGQDPQFLISFYEKMQSDKGSIPDRFSAQQFSDYHSELNMSSLELGDSALYFCASSLGTEYGYTFGSGTRLTVV.